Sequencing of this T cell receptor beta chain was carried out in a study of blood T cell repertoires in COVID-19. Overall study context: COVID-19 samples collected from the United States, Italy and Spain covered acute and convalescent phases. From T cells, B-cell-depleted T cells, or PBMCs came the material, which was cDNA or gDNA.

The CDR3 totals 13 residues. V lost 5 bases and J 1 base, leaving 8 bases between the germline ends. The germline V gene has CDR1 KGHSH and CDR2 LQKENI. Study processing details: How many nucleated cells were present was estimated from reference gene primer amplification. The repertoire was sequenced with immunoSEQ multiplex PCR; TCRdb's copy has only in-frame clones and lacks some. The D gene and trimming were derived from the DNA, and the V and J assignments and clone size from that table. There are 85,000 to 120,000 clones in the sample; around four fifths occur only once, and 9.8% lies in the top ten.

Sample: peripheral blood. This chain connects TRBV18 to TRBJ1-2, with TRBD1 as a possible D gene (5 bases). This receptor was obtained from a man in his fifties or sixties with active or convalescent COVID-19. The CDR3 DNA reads TGTGCCAGCTCAACGGGACTTAACTATGGCTACACCTTC. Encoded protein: CASSTGLNYGYTF.